This T cell receptor (beta chain) was sequenced during a study of blood T cell repertoires in COVID-19. On the study more broadly: Some COVID-19 samples were acute and others convalescent; all came from the United States, Italy and Spain. Sample material is recorded as cDNA or gDNA derived from T cells, B-cell-depleted T cells, or PBMCs.

V was cut by 1 base and J by 2 bases, with 16 bases left in between. CDR3 length equals 17 residues. Germline values: CDR1 SGHDT, CDR2 YYEEEE. Original handling: Reference gene primer amplification yielded estimated nucleated cell counts. Measured with immunoSEQ multiplex PCR; TCRdb has only the in-frame clones, and not every one. Clonal size and the V and J genes are those of that table, whereas D and trimming came from the DNA. The table shows 100,000 to 150,000 clones, with over 75% occurring only once. The chain uses TRBV5-6 and TRBJ1-3; D perhaps matches TRBD1 (6 bases). What was sequenced was peripheral blood. This sequence was found in a man older than 75 with active or convalescent COVID-19. CDR3 amino acids: CASSLFQGLATGNTIYF. DNA of the CDR3: TGTGCCAGCAGCTTGTTTCAGGGGTTAGCGACTGGAAACACCATATATTTT.